This T cell receptor (beta chain) was sequenced for a study of vaccination effects on CD4 cells after COVID-19. Findings of the study overall: Few convalescent patients, and no early post-infection timepoints, were available to the study.

Peptide-pool stimulation followed by sequencing identified expanded antigen-specific CD4+ clonotypes in the ViraFEST assay. It was after more than nine days of culture that CD4+ T cells were isolated. Having tested negative for nucleocapsid antibodies, the vaccine recipients showed no prior SARS-CoV-2 infection. A density of roughly 2 million PBMC per well was used; these cells were cultured with approximately 10 IU/ml IL-2 and about 9.5 ug/ml peptides. Cultures had half their medium replaced with IL-2 medium on days 3 and 7. Comment on this clone: Its target is not known.

The V gene end was trimmed by 3 bases and the J gene end by 11 bases; junction bases not matched to a gene: 4. CDR1 is SGDLS, CDR2 YYNGEE, per germline. The CDR3 sequence is 12 residues long. Data came from immunoSEQ multiplex PCR; TCRdb stores just in-frame clones and leaves some out. The table has tens of thousands of clones, over 70% seen once. The rearrangement uses TRBV9 and TRBJ1-4, with 7 bases fitting TRBD1. The TCR comes from a human donor who received a COVID-19 vaccine. The sequenced sample was CD4+ T cells from PBMCs cultured with HCoV-OC43 spike peptides, obtained before COVID-19 vaccination. As to subset: HCoV-OC43 spike overlapping peptide pool stimulation. Here the CDR3 DNA reads TGTGCCAGCAGCGAGACGGGACAGAAACTGTTTTTT. It translates to CASSETGQKLFF.